This T cell receptor (beta chain) stems from a study of cytomegalovirus exposure and HLA in healthy donors. Broader study findings: Later analysis showed most CMV-associated TCR beta chains appearing HLA-restricted. Certain indistinguishable V segments, among them TRBV6-2 and TRBV6-3, were excluded. Under in vitro conditions, a few CMV-associated chains were confirmed as specific for CMV antigens. A missense variant in DCLRE1C was later tied to TCR beta V- and J-gene trimming.

V lost 0 bases, J lost 7 bases, and 10 bases stayed unmatched. The CDR3 totals 17 residues. The germline gives CDR1 LGHNA, CDR2 YNFKEQ. The PCR employed 60 Vbeta primers together with 13 Jbeta primers. Sequenced by immunoSEQ multiplex PCR; TCRdb stores in-frame clones only, minus some. The profile covers approximately 100,000 clones, with under 80% appearing a single time and over 3.5% taken by the ten largest. A note on this clone: What it binds is unknown.

This TCR was recovered from a woman between 45 and 60 years old in good health and CMV-seropositive. Sequenced input: PBMCs. The chain is built from TRBV4-2 and TRBJ2-4; 9 bases agree with TRBD2. The CDR3 loop is CASSQDLTAGGANIQYF. The CDR3 bases are TGTGCCAGCAGCCAAGATCTTACCGCGGGGGGGGCTAACATTCAGTACTTC.